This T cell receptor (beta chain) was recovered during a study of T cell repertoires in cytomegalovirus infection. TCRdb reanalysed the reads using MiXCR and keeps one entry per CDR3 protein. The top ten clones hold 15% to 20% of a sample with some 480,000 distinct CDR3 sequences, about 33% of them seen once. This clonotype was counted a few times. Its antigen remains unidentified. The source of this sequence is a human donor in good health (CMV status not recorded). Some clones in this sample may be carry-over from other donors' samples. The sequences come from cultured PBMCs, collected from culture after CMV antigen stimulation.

CDR3 loop: CASSGSSGGNSPLHF. For the CDR3, the DNA is TGTGCCAGCAGCGGGAGTTCCGGCGGGAATTCACCCCTCCACTTT. The J gene is TRBJ1-6, the V gene TRBV9; D is uncertain. The CDR3 totals 15 residues. Germline V gives CDR1 SGDLS, CDR2 YYNGEE. V dropped 3 bases and J dropped 7 bases, with 14 bases sitting between them.